Sequencing of this T cell receptor (beta chain) was carried out in a study of regulatory T cells in long-lasting Graves disease. Specified time point: persistent/refractory GD, antithyroid drugs over 5 years with positive TRAb. From PBMCs, RNA was extracted and then used to make the TCR library. Libraries of TCR beta came from iRepertoire HTBI primers plus Arm-PCR of CDR3 regions. MiXCR, applied by TCRdb to the multiplex PCR reads, yields one record per CDR3 protein. The sample has more than 300,000 distinct CDR3 sequences; approximately 23% are singletons. This TCR came from a woman aged 40 to 49 with Graves disease. The sample in question was peripheral blood mononuclear cells (PBMCs), obtained when the disease was refractory, from a patient treated with antithyroid drugs.

The CDR3, as DNA: TGTGCCAGCACCCTCAGGCCGGTCAATACTGAAGCTTTCTTT. Protein product: CASTLRPVNTEAFF. The genes are TRBV6-1 and TRBJ1-1; unclear D gene. CDR3 length: 14 amino acids. Looked up from germline, CDR1 is MNHNS and CDR2 is SASEGT. Trimming stripped 7 bases from V and 5 bases from J, with 17 bases between.